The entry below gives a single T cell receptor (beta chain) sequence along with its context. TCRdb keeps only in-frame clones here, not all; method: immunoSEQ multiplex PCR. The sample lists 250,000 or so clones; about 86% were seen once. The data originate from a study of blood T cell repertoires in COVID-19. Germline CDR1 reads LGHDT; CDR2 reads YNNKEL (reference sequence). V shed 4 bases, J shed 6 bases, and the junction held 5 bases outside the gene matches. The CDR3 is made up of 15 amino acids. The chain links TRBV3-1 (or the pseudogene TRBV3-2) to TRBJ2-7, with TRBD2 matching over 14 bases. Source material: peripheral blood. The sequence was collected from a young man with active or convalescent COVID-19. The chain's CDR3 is CASSLEGLAGAEQYF. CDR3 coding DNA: TGTGCCAGCAGCCTTGAGGGACTAGCGGGGGCCGAGCAGTACTTC.